This T cell receptor (beta chain) was obtained from a study of monozygotic twins with inflammatory bowel disease. Findings and caveats of the study: Twins with IBD were found to have lower TCRbeta diversity (inverse Simpson) than healthy co-twins.

TCRdb reworked the 5' RACE reads into one entry per CDR3 protein, no DNA. Its table lists approximately 200,000 distinct CDR3 sequences. The CDR3 sequence is 14 residues long. Concerning this clonotype itself: The antigen is undetermined.

J is TRBJ1-1 and V is TRBV12-3 or TRBV12-4. The sequence came from a human donor with ulcerative colitis or Crohn's disease, or a healthy co-twin of an affected twin (not recorded which). The sequenced material came from blood. The chain's CDR3 is CASSISSLGTEAFF.